In this sample, the clone carrying this T cell receptor beta chain turned up many times. This entry is derived from a study of human T cells and chemical hapten exposure. V lost 4 bases, J lost 5 bases, and 5 bases stayed unmatched. The CDR3 is 14 residues long. Germline CDR1 is MNHEY and CDR2 is SVGEGT. Each CDR3 protein is one row after TCRdb ran MiXCR on the RACE reads. The table has about 37,000 distinct CDR3 sequences, more than 6% seen once. Documented time point: patch test 1, 2 weeks after DPC sensitization. As to treatment: therapeutic diphenylcyclopropenone sensitization with weekly scalp DPC. The authors' total RNA extraction used unfractionated whole blood. Phlebotomy was performed prior to application of every patch test.

The source of this sequence is a woman between 25 and 40 years old with alopecia areata. Some clones in this sample may be carry-over from other donors' samples. This specimen was whole blood, taken in connection with sensitization to the hapten diphenylcyclopropenone (DPC). This chain uses TRBV6-2 or TRBV6-3 with TRBJ1-5; 7 nucleotides align to TRBD1. The CDR3 region is CASSSVQGYQPQHF. The CDR3 nucleotides read TGTGCCAGCAGTTCTGTACAGGGGTATCAGCCCCAGCATTTT.